This TCR beta chain originates from a study of post-analysis software for immune sequencing data (dated by TCRdb to about 2015). As for the study more broadly: Disease courses on record covered relapsing-remitting, secondary progressive and progressive-relapsing multiple sclerosis, though some patients had no subtype annotation. The patient repertoires were set against about 12 previously published healthy control repertoires from donors whose ages ranged from 6 to 25 years. A subset of samples was prepared in parallel using single-end sample barcoding, then pooled and co-amplified after Illumina adapter ligation.

Note on this clonotype: Its antigen has not been determined. No much larger clone is present one base from it, and per-base qualities are unavailable.

What the research found in general, with its limitations: Direct clustering with F measure revealed strong co-clustering of samples prepared in the same batch, which led to a batch-effect correction. The control group was slightly older than the multiple sclerosis patient group. Four or five TRBV segments, including TRBV5-6, TRBV5-1 and TRBV20-1, were significantly more frequent in patients than controls. Normalized Chao1 diversity was significantly lower in multiple sclerosis patients than controls, suggesting substantial peripheral T-cell clonal expansion.

Preparation of the library involved PCR. Instrument on record: Illumina HiSeq 2500. Unique molecular identifiers were incorporated into TCR beta cDNA libraries to reduce PCR and sequencing biases. Approximately 500,000 cDNA molecules were obtained per 1 to 10 million input T cells, so each molecule approximated one T cell. Patient libraries were prepared and sequenced with the same protocol used for the earlier healthy control dataset. Within a given batch, samples were prepared together, multiplexed and sequenced on the same HiSeq lane. The original pipeline was this. MIGEC handled the raw barcoded reads, throwing out single-read molecular identifier groups before consensus assembly and CDR3 extraction. VDJtools was used for post-analysis of the clonotype tables, and diversity was normalized by down-sampling every dataset to the size of the smallest sample. In repertoire overlap clustering, CDR3 amino acid sequences, but not nucleotide sequences, were matched to correct batch-related cross-sample contamination. Clones were called with MiXCR by TCRdb after fastp trimmed the public reads at Q25, and only in-frame beta chains were retained. Each CDR3 protein gets just one entry, which takes the most common genes and DNA from the rows behind it. What appears here as the V and J calls and clone size reflects TCRdb's work, not the paper's. The sample table lists about 770,000 distinct CDR3 sequences, roughly 46% of them with a count of one. Roughly 4.5% of the sample is held by the ten biggest clonotypes.

Trimming at the junction amounts to 5 bases on V and 0 bases on J, and the germline ends lie 17 bases apart. CDR1 is given as SNHLY and CDR2 as FYNNEI, both from the germline V gene. The CDR3 numbers 17 residues from cysteine through phenylalanine. Solely the CDR3 DNA is kept, with 51 bases framed from the first base. To demonstrate the VDJtools post-analysis software, the study profiled TCR beta repertoires from the peripheral blood of about a dozen young patients with multiple sclerosis. The multiple sclerosis patients were children and adolescents ranging in age from about 6 to 17 years. The clonotype was recovered from a girl aged 5-17 years with multiple sclerosis. Sequences were obtained from blood. In this chain, TRBV2 is recombined with TRBJ2-1, with no confidently assigned D gene. The CDR3 reads as follows: CASSSFSGSGSYNEQFF. The sequenced DNA: TGTGCCAGCAGTAGTTTTAGTGGAAGTGGCTCCTACAATGAGCAGTTCTTC.